This TCR beta chain was profiled in a study of graft-versus-host responses after intestinal transplantation. At the level of the study: Transplant recipients had multivisceral, liver-intestinal, or isolated intestinal grafts. Points from the study as a whole: GvH clones detected in recipient marrow included some appearing first in ileum or blood.

Sequencing used immunoSEQ multiplex PCR; TCRdb keeps in-frame clones, though not all of them. The table lists tens of thousands of clones, roughly nine tenths of them singletons, with less than 2% in the top ten. As for this clone: The antigen remains unidentified.

The CDR3 runs to 14 residues. Germline V gene data show CDR1 as SNHLY and CDR2 as FYNNEI. The V end lost 4 bases, the J end lost 5 bases, and 15 bases lay between the germline ends. This TCR derives from a human donor who was the organ donor for an intestinal transplant. The chain couples TRBV2 to TRBJ2-7; tentatively, D is TRBD2 (6 bases). Sequencing used unstimulated CD8+ T cells sorted from spleen or lymph node cells, obtained before transplant. The CDR3 sequence: CASSGGTLHNEQYF. The CDR3 nucleotides read TGTGCCAGCAGTGGGGGGACTCTCCACAACGAGCAGTACTTC.